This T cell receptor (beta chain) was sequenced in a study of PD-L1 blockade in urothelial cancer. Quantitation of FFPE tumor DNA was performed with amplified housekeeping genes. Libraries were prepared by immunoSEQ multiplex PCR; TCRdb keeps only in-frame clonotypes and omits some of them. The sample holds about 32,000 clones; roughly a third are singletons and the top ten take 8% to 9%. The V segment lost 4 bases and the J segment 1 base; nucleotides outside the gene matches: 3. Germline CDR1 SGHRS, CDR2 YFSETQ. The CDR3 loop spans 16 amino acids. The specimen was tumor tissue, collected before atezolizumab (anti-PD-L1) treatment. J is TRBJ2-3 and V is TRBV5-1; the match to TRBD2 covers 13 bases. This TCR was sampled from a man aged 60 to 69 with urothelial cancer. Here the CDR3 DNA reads TGCGCCAGCAGCGTGGGGACTAGCGGGGGCACAGATACGCAGTATTTT. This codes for CASSVGTSGGTDTQYF.